The 24 T cell receptor beta chains given below trace back to one sample, sequenced in a study of cytomegalovirus exposure and HLA in healthy donors. The PCR used 60 Vbeta and 13 Jbeta primers. Here immunoSEQ multiplex PCR was the method, and the copy in TCRdb shows in-frame clones only, minus some. The data contain about 170,000 clones, under 80% of them singletons. Sequenced sample: PBMCs. Receptor source: a man in his forties or fifties in good health and CMV-seronegative.

This rearrangement joins TRBV6-1 to TRBJ2-1, with D perhaps TRBD2 (5 bases). Trimming stripped 7 bases from V and 9 bases from J, with 16 bases between. The germline gives CDR1 MNHNS, CDR2 SASEGT. The CDR3 extends over 13 amino acids. This CDR3 reads CASTPNAAGEQFF. CDR3 bases: TGTGCCAGCACCCCAAACGCCGCGGGTGAGCAGTTCTTC.

The chain has TRBV4-3 and TRBJ2-7, with 11 nucleotides matching TRBD1. Germline values: CDR1 LGHNA, CDR2 YSLEER. CDR3 length: 19 residues. V was clipped by 1 base and J by 2 bases; unmatched bases: 13. CDR3 DNA: TGCGCCAGCAGCCAAGTTATAGATGTCCCGGGACAGGGGGCCTACGAGCAGTACTTC. Protein sequence: CASSQVIDVPGQGAYEQYF.

The CDR3 coding sequence is TGTGCCAGTAGTTGGACAGGGGCGGGCTCTGGAAACACCATATATTTT. This encodes CASSWTGAGSGNTIYF. The chain joins TRBV19 to TRBJ1-3, with TRBD1 identical over 9 bases. Per the germline V gene, CDR1 is LNHDA and CDR2 is SQIVND (reference sequence). V lost 5 bases, J lost 0 bases, and 5 bases stayed unmatched. This CDR3 contains 16 residues.

This chain joins TRBV7-3 and TRBJ2-2; TRBD2 agrees at 9 bases. The CDR3 covers 15 residues. Germline CDR1 reads SGHTA; CDR2 reads FQGTGA. J gave up 7 bases and V 5 bases, and 8 bases lay outside the gene matches. As DNA, the CDR3 is TGTGCCAGCAGCCTTGGGCTAGCGGGAAACGGGGAGCTGTTTTTT. It is translated as CASSLGLAGNGELFF. Together with reference TRBV7-3 and TRBJ2-2, the CDR3 gives the full variable domain: GAGVSQTPSNKVTEKGKYVELRCDPISGHTALYWYRQSLGQGPEFLIYFQGTGAADDSGLPNDRFFAVRPEGSVSTLKIQRTERGDSAVYLCASSLGLAGNGELFFGEGSRLTVL.

J is TRBJ2-7 and V is TRBV9; possible D gene TRBD1, 6 bases. Trimming removed 1 base at V and 6 bases at J, with 14 bases between. Looked up from germline, CDR1 is SGDLS and CDR2 is YYNGEE. This CDR3 contains 14 residues. The CDR3 sequence is CASSVSTQGTEQYF. As DNA, the CDR3 is TGTGCCAGCAGCGTATCTACACAGGGAACCGAGCAGTACTTC.

This clone was picked up a small number of times. This sequence joins TRBV5-1 and TRBJ1-3, with TRBD1 matching 7 bases. Germline CDR1 and CDR2: SGHRS and YFSETQ. The ends lost 3 bases at V and 4 bases at J; junction bases unmatched: 1. The CDR3 runs to 13 residues. CDR3 in amino acids: CASSSGQGNTIYF. The CDR3 DNA reads TGCGCCAGCAGCTCGGGACAGGGAAACACCATATATTTT.

The V and J genes are TRBV2 and TRBJ2-3; D is ambiguous. Trimming cost V 6 bases and J 2 bases, with 18 bases left between them. The CDR3 consists of 16 residues. The germline CDR1 and CDR2 sequences are SNHLY and FYNNEI. CDR3 region: CASRASLTRSTDTQYF. CDR3 DNA: TGTGCCAGCAGGGCATCCCTTACGAGGTCCACAGATACGCAGTATTTT.

The chain joins TRBV12-5 to TRBJ2-5; TRBD2 matches 8 bases. This CDR3 has 15 residues. In germline, CDR1 is LGHNT, CDR2 FRNRAP. Trimming removed 7 bases from V and 5 bases from J; junction bases left unmatched: 12. The CDR3 reads CASALRGVAGETQYF. The CDR3, as DNA: TGTGCTAGTGCCCTGCGGGGGGTAGCCGGGGAGACCCAGTACTTC.

The rearrangement joins TRBV7-3 to TRBJ1-1; D not certain. Trimming cost V 5 bases and J 1 base, with 11 bases left between them. Germline values: CDR1 SGHTA, CDR2 FQGTGA. This CDR3 is 14 amino acids long. The CDR3 here is CASSPRSGNTEAFF. For the CDR3, the DNA is TGTGCCAGCAGCCCCAGATCAGGGAACACTGAAGCTTTCTTT.

This clone was seen just once. This chain joins TRBV29-1 and TRBJ2-1, with 8 nucleotides matching TRBD1. CDR3 length: 11 amino acids. The V segment lost 7 bases and the J segment 15 bases; nucleotides outside the gene matches: 11. The germline V gene encodes CDR1 SQVTM and CDR2 ANQGSEA. This chain's CDR3 is CSGEITGGRFF. In nucleotides, the CDR3 is TGCAGCGGGGAGATAACAGGGGGTAGGTTCTTC.

The CDR3 nucleotides are TGTGCCAGCAGCCAAGCACTAACGCAGTATTTT. Translating gives CASSQALTQYF. The chain carries TRBV14 and TRBJ2-3; D not resolved. Germline V gives CDR1 SGHDN, CDR2 FVKESK. Trimming removed 1 base from V and 9 bases from J, with 5 bases in between. The CDR3 consists of 11 residues.

The V and J genes are TRBV30 and TRBJ2-2; 10 bases agree with TRBD2. This CDR3 is built from 16 residues. CDR1 and CDR2 (germline): GTSNPN, SVGIG (reference sequence). V trimming: 4 bases; J trimming: 4 bases; junction bases outside the gene matches: 9. The CDR3 sequence: CAWTQPLAGATGELFF. The CDR3 nucleotides are TGTGCCTGGACCCAACCTCTAGCGGGAGCCACCGGGGAGCTGTTTTTT.

This clone was counted a few times. The chain combines TRBV12-5 with TRBJ2-1; 8 nucleotides line up with TRBD2. Germline V lookup: CDR1 LGHNT, CDR2 FRNRAP. V shed 4 bases, J shed 7 bases, and the junction held 9 bases outside the gene matches. The length of the CDR3 is 15 residues. The CDR3 loop is CASGWSGRTRNEQFF. The DNA for the CDR3 is TGTGCTAGTGGTTGGAGCGGGAGAACTAGGAATGAGCAGTTCTTC.

This sequence joins TRBV5-4 and TRBJ2-3; 8 nucleotides match TRBD2. V lost 2 bases to trimming and J lost 0 bases; unmatched junction nucleotides: 5. The CDR3 consists of 16 residues. Germline V CDR1 and CDR2: SGHNT, YYREEE (reference sequence). In nucleotides, the CDR3 is TGTGCCAGCAGCTTCAAAGCGGGGGCTAGCACAGATACGCAGTATTTT. Translation gives CASSFKAGASTDTQYF.

This clone was seen many times. The chain joins TRBV6-6 to TRBJ2-2, with 7 bases that match TRBD2. V trimming: 2 bases; J trimming: 8 bases; junction bases outside the gene matches: 8. Germline CDR1 MNHNY, CDR2 SVGAGI (reference sequence). This CDR3 spans 15 amino acids. Here the CDR3 reads CASSYGGRIGGELFF. The CDR3 bases are TGTGCCAGCAGTTACGGCGGGAGAATCGGGGGGGAGCTGTTTTTT.

The chain carries TRBV11-2 and TRBJ2-1; a possible D gene is TRBD2 (6 bases). Germline lookup yields CDR1 SGHAT and CDR2 FQNNGV. CDR3 length equals 15 residues. V was shortened by 4 bases and J by 9 bases, with 19 bases between the two germline ends. As DNA, the CDR3 is TGTGCCAGCAGCTCAGGCGTCTCCTCCGGGAGTGAGCAGTTCTTC. Its protein is CASSSGVSSGSEQFF.

This clone was seen only a few times. The chain is built from TRBV4-1 and TRBJ1-2; D may be TRBD1 (6 bases). V was cut by 4 bases and J by 4 bases, with 19 bases left in between. Germline CDR1 and CDR2: MGHRA and YSYEKL. The CDR3 consists of 16 residues. The CDR3 DNA reads TGCGCCAGCAGCCCCTCGGTTCAGGGGAAAATCTATGGCTACACCTTC. Translated: CASSPSVQGKIYGYTF.

The rearrangement joins TRBV10-3 to TRBJ2-5; 10 nucleotides align to TRBD2. Germline V gene data show CDR1 as ENHRY and CDR2 as SYGVKD. The CDR3 has 15 amino acids. The V and J ends lost 10 bases and 2 bases, in that order; junction bases with no gene match: 10. The CDR3, as DNA: TGTGCCACCCTGTCCCAGCGGGGGGGACAAGAGACCCAGTACTTC. This codes for CATLSQRGGQETQYF.

This chain joins TRBV9 and TRBJ1-4, with TRBD1 as a possible D gene (5 bases). The germline gives CDR1 SGDLS, CDR2 YYNGEE. There are 15 residues in the CDR3. V was clipped by 3 bases and J by 3 bases, with 12 bases between them. This CDR3 is CASSGETAPNEKLFF. The DNA of the CDR3 is TGTGCCAGCAGCGGAGAGACAGCACCTAATGAAAAACTGTTTTTT.

V and J are TRBV28 and TRBJ1-5, with a possible D match to TRBD1 (6 bases). The germline gives CDR1 MDHEN, CDR2 SYDVKM. The CDR3 sequence is 17 residues long. Trimming shortened V by 10 bases and J by 0 bases, and 22 bases separated the two germline ends. Here the CDR3 DNA reads TGTGCCACGATATGGTCCGGGACAACCTATAGCAATCAGCCCCAGCATTTT. This sequence encodes CATIWSGTTYSNQPQHF.

CDR3 sequence (DNA): TGTGCCAGCAGGCCAACCGGGACAGGGGGCTTCGAGACCCAGTACTTC. This gives the protein CASRPTGTGGFETQYF. The chain carries TRBV7-8 and TRBJ2-5; 12 bases fit TRBD1. The V segment lost 6 bases and the J segment 5 bases; nucleotides outside the gene matches: 10. Germline lookup yields CDR1 SGHVS and CDR2 FQNEAQ. CDR3 length equals 16 residues.

The J gene is TRBJ2-1, the V gene TRBV5-4; 8 bases fit TRBD2. The CDR3 contains 16 residues. Germline lookup yields CDR1 SGHNT and CDR2 YYREEE (reference sequence). Unmatched junction bases numbered 6, after V lost 1 base and J lost 3 bases. Here the CDR3 reads CASSLTSGSFYNEQFF. CDR3 nucleotides: TGTGCCAGCAGCTTGACGAGCGGGAGTTTCTACAATGAGCAGTTCTTC.

The chain uses TRBV28 and TRBJ1-1, with a tentative D call TRBD1 (5 bases). Per germline, CDR1 MDHEN and CDR2 SYDVKM. Deletions cut 5 bases from V and 4 bases from J, with 11 bases between. This CDR3 has 13 amino acids. The CDR3 DNA is TGTGCCAGCAGTAGATGGGGGGGCACTGAAGCTTTCTTT. Amino acids: CASSRWGGTEAFF.

The CDR3 loop reads CASSFTGPQGNEQFF. The CDR3 DNA follows: TGCGCCAGCAGCTTTACCGGGCCCCAGGGCAATGAGCAGTTCTTC. The rearrangement uses TRBV5-1 and TRBJ2-1; TRBD1 might be the D (5 bases). Germline V lookup: CDR1 SGHRS, CDR2 YFSETQ. The length of the CDR3 is 15 residues. V was clipped by 2 bases and J by 6 bases, with 15 bases between them.